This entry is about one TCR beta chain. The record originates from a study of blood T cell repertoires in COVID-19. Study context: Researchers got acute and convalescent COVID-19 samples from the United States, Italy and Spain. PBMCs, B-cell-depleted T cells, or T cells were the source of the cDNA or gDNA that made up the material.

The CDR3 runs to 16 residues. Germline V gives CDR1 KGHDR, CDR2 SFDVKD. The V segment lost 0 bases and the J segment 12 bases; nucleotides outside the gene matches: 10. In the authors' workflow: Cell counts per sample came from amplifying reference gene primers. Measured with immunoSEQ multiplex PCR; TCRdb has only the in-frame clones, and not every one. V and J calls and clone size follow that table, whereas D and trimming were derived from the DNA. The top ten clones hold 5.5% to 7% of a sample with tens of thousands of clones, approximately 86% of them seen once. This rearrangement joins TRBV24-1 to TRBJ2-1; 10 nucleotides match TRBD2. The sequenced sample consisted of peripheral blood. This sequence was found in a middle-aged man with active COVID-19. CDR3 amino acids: CATSDLTSGTTEGQFF. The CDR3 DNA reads TGTGCCACCAGTGATTTGACTAGCGGGACCACCGAAGGGCAGTTCTTC.